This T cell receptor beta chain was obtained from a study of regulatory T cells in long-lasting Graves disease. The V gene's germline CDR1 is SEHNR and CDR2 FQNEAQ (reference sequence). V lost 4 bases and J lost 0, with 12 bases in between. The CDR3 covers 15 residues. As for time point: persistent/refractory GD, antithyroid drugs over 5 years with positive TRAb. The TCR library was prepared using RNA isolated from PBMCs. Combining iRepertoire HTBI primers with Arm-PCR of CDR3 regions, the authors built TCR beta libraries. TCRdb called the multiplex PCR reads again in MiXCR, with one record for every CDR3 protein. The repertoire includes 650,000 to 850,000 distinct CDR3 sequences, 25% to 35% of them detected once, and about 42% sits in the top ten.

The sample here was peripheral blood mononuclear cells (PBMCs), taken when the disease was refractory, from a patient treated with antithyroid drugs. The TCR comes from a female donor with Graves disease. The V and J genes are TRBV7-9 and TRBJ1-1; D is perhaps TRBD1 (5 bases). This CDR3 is CASSSLQDLNTEAFF. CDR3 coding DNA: TGTGCCAGCAGCTCACTACAGGATTTGAACACTGAAGCTTTCTTT. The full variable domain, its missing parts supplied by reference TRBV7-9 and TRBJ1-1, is DTGVSQNPRHKITKRGQNVTFRCDPISEHNRLYWYRQTLGQGPEFLTYFQNEAQLEKSRLLSDRFSAERPKGSFSTLEIQRTEQGDSAMYLCASSSLQDLNTEAFFGQGTRLTVV.